A single TCR beta chain is shown here with its context. Trimming pared 2 bases from V and 2 bases from J, leaving 10 bases between. The CDR3 has 15 residues. Looked up from germline, CDR1 is SGHTA and CDR2 is FQGNSA. This specimen comes from a study of blood T cell repertoires in COVID-19. Study overall: COVID-19 samples collected from the United States, Italy and Spain covered acute and convalescent phases. Nucleic acid was either cDNA or gDNA, and it came from T cells, B-cell-depleted T cells, or PBMCs.

Authors' analysis steps: Amplifying reference gene primers gave estimates of nucleated cell counts. Sequencing was performed with immunoSEQ multiplex PCR; in TCRdb, only in-frame clones are kept and a portion is missing. The V and J calls and clone size are taken from that table; D and trimming were inferred from the DNA. The sample consists of over 250,000 clones, 83% of them appearing once. V usage is TRBV7-2 and J usage is TRBJ1-5; possibly TRBD1 for D (6 bases). Input material: peripheral blood. The TCR sequence derives from a woman aged 45 to 65 who had recovered from COVID-19. The CDR3: CASSLWGPGNQPQHF. The CDR3 DNA is TGTGCCAGCAGCTTATGGGGGCCTGGCAATCAGCCCCAGCATTTT.